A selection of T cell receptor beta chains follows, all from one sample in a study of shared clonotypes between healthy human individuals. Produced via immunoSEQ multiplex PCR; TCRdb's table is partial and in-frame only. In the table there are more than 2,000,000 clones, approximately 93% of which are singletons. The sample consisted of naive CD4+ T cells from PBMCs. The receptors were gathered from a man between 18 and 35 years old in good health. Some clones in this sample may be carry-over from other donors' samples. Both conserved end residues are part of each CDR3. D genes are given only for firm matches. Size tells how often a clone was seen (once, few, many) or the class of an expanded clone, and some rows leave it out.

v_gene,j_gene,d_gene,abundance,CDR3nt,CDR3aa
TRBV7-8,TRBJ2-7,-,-,TGTGCCAGCAGCCCGGCAGGGTACGAGCAGTACTTC,CASSPAGYEQYF
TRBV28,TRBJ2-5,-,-,TGTGCCAGCAGTACTACAGCCGTAATGGAGACCCAGTACTTC,CASSTTAVMETQYF
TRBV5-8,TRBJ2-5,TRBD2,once,TGTGCCAGCAGAGAGGGGTGGGCTAGCGGACGCGTACAAGAGACCCAGTACTTC,CASREGWASGRVQETQYF
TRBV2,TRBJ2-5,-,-,TGTGCCAGCAGTGGGACGGCTGGGGGCGAGACCCAGTACTTC,CASSGTAGGETQYF
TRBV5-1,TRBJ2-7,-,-,TGCGCCAGCAGCTTTGAAGGGGGAACCTACGAGCAGTACTTC,CASSFEGGTYEQYF
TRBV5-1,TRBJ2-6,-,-,TGCGCCAGCAGCTTGGAAGGCAGGGGCAGCTCTGGGGCCAACGTCCTGACTTTC,CASSLEGRGSSGANVLTF
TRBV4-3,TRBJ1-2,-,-,TGCGCCAGCAGCCAAGATCAAACAGGGAGGAGCTATGGCTACACCTTC,CASSQDQTGRSYGYTF
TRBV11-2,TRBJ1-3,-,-,TGTGCCAGCAGCTTAGCAGGGGTAGGAGGAAACACCATATATTTT,CASSLAGVGGNTIYF
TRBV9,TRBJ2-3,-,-,TGTGCCAGCAGCCCCTTTGGGGGAGTAGCAGATACGCAGTATTTT,CASSPFGGVADTQYF
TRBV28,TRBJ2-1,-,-,TGTGCCAGCAGGGGTTCCGGCCGCAATGAGCAGTTCTTC,CASRGSGRNEQFF
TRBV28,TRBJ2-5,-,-,TGTGCCAGCAGTTGGAGCGCTGAAGAGACCCAGTACTTC,CASSWSAEETQYF
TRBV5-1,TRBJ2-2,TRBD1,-,TGCGCCAGCCTCGGACAGGGTACCACCGGGGAGCTGTTTTTT,CASLGQGTTGELFF
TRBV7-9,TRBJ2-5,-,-,TGTGCCAGCAGCTTAGCCTTAAATCGGGAGACCCAGTACTTC,CASSLALNRETQYF
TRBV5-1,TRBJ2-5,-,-,TGCGCCAGCAGCTTGGTTGCAGGGCTAGAGACCCAGTACTTC,CASSLVAGLETQYF
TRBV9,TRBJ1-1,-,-,TGTGCCAGCAGCGTAGAGGGGCAGAACACTGAAGCTTTCTTT,CASSVEGQNTEAFF
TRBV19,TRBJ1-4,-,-,TGTGCCAGTAGTCTCAATCCTGCAACTAATGAAAAACTGTTTTTT,CASSLNPATNEKLFF
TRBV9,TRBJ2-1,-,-,TGTGCCAGCAGCGCCGCGGGACAGCTACGCGAGCAGTTCTTC,CASSAAGQLREQFF
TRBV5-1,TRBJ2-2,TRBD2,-,TGCGCCAGCAGCCGCTCGGCGGGAGATCCCGGGGAGCTGTTTTTT,CASSRSAGDPGELFF
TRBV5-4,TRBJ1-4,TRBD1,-,TGTGCCAGCAGCTCGACAGGGGGCGATGAAAAACTGTTTTTT,CASSSTGGDEKLFF
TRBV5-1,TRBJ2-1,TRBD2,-,TGCGCCAGCAGCCCGGGGGCCAGCGGGAGGTTTAATGAGCAGTTCTTC,CASSPGASGRFNEQFF
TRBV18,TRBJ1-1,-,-,TGTGCCAGCTCACCTCCTACGGGCGCCCTGAACACTGAAGCTTTCTTT,CASSPPTGALNTEAFF
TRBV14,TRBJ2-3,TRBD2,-,TGTGCCAGCAGCCTGCGGGAGGTGGGCACAGATACGCAGTATTTT,CASSLREVGTDTQYF
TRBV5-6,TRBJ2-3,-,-,TGTGCCAGCAACCGGGCCAGCACAGATACGCAGTATTTT,CASNRASTDTQYF
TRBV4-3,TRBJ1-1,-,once,TGCGCCAGCAGCCAAGGAACAGCCCAAGGGGCTATGAACACTGAAGCTTTCTTT,CASSQGTAQGAMNTEAFF
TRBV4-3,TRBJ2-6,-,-,TGCGCCAGCAGCCAAGTTTGGGTGAGAGGGGCCTCTGGGGCCAACGTCCTGACTTTC,CASSQVWVRGASGANVLTF
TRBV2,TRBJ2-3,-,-,TGTGCCAGCAGTGAATCTCCTAGCCCAAAGGGGTGGGCAGATACGCAGTATTTT,CASSESPSPKGWADTQYF
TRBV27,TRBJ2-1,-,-,TGTGCCAGCAGGGGGCGGAGGGGAGGCGATGAGCAGTTCTTC,CASRGRRGGDEQFF
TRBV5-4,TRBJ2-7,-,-,TGTGCCAGCAGCCGGGGTTCGGCCTACGAGCAGTACTTC,CASSRGSAYEQYF
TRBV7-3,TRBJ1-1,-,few,TGTGCCAGCAGCTTAGGGTTCGGACAGAGGAACACTGAAGCTTTCTTT,CASSLGFGQRNTEAFF
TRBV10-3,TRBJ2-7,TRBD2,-,TGTGCCATCGGCGGGAGGAGATTGCGGGAGGATCTAGACGAGCAGTACTTC,CAIGGRRLREDLDEQYF
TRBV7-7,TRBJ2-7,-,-,TGTGCCAGCAGCCCCCAGGGAGGTAGGAGCTCCTACGAGCAGTACTTC,CASSPQGGRSSYEQYF
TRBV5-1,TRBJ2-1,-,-,TGCGCCAGCAGCGGCCAGGGGACCCCTACGAACGATGAGCAGTTCTTC,CASSGQGTPTNDEQFF
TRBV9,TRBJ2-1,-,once,TGTGCCAGCAGCGCAGGGTTCCTACTTTCCAATGAGCAGTTCTTC,CASSAGFLLSNEQFF
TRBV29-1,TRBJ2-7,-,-,TGCAGCGTTGAAGTGGGGGTTAGCTCCTACGAGCAGTACTTC,CSVEVGVSSYEQYF
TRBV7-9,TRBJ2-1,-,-,TGTGCCAGCAGCTTAGTTGGGAGCCATGAGCAGTTCTTC,CASSLVGSHEQFF
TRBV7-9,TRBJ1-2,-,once,TGTGCCAGCAGTTGGGACGGGGGGGACTATGGCTACACCTTC,CASSWDGGDYGYTF
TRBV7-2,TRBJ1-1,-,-,TGTGCCAGCAGCTTAGAGGGATCCGAGCTGGAAGCTTTCTTT,CASSLEGSELEAFF
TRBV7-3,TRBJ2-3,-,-,TGTGCCAGCAGCCCTAGCGTTAGCACAGATACGCAGTATTTT,CASSPSVSTDTQYF
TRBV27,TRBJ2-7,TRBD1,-,TGTGCCAGCAGCAACAGGGGTGCAGCCTACGAGCAGTACTTC,CASSNRGAAYEQYF
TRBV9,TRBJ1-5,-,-,TGTGCCAGCAGCCCGATCCCACAGGAGCCCCAGCATTTT,CASSPIPQEPQHF
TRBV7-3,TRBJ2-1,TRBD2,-,TGTGCCAGCAGCCTCAGTGGGAGAGCGGGAGACAATGAGCAGTTCTTC,CASSLSGRAGDNEQFF
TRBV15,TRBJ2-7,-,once,TGTGCCACCAGCAGAGATAGGGGGGGTTACGAGCAGTACTTC,CATSRDRGGYEQYF
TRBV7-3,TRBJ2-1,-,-,TGTGCCAGCAGCTTGGGACCGAATAGCGCCTACAATGAGCAGTTCTTC,CASSLGPNSAYNEQFF
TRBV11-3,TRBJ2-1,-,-,TGTGCCAGCAGCTACACTCGCGGCGAGCAGTTCTTC,CASSYTRGEQFF
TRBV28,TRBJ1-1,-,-,TGTGCCAGCAGTTTAGATGGGGGCCCGGCTGAGGTTGGAGCTTTCTTT,CASSLDGGPAEVGAFF
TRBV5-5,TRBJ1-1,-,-,TGTGCCAGCAGTCAAGCCTACGGGGGATTCACTGAAGCTTTCTTT,CASSQAYGGFTEAFF